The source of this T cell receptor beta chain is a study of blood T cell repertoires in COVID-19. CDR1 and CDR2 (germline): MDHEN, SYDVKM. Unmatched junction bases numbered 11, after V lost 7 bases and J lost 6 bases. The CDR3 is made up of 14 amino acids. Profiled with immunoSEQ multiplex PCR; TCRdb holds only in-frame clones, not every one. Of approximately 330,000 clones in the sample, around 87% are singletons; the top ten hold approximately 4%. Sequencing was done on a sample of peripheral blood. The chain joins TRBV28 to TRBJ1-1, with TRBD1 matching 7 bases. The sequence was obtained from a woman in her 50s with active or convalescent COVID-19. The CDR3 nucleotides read TGTGCCAGCACCCAGACAGGGAAAGGGGCTGAAGCTTTCTTT. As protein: CASTQTGKGAEAFF. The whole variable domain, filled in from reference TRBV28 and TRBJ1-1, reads DVKVTQSSRYLVKRTGEKVFLECVQDMDHENMFWYRQDPGLGLRLIYFSYDVKMKEKGDIPEGYSVSREKKERFSLILESASTNQTSMYLCASTQTGKGAEAFFGQGTRLTVV.